Listed below are T cell receptor beta chains from one sample, sequenced in a study of CD8 T cells in ankylosing spondylitis. TCRdb reprocessed the 5' RACE reads with MiXCR, giving one entry per CDR3 protein. The sample consists of approximately 140,000 distinct CDR3 sequences, under 45% of them appearing once. The sample consisted of synovial fluid, either unsorted or a sorted T cell fraction (not recorded which). The receptor source for this set is a male donor with ankylosing spondylitis. Each CDR3 is given with its conserved first and last residue. Fields, in order: D gene, clone size, V gene, J gene, CDR3 DNA, CDR3 protein. D genes are given only for firm matches. Only part of the rows carry a size: once, few, many, or a class if the clone is expanded.

NA	NA	TRBV7-9	TRBJ1-1	TGTGCCAGCAGCTCATACAGGGTGATGAACACTGAAGCTTTCTTT	CASSSYRVMNTEAFF
NA	few	TRBV4-1	TRBJ2-3	TGCGCCAGCAGCGACGCAATAGAGATCCCTAGCACAGATACGCAGTATTTT	CASSDAIEIPSTDTQYF
TRBD2	once	TRBV7-3	TRBJ2-3	TGTGCCAGCAGCTTAACGGGGACTAGCGGGAGTAGTACAGATACGCAGTATTTT	CASSLTGTSGSSTDTQYF
NA	NA	TRBV7-4	TRBJ2-1	TGTGCCAGCAGCCCGGGGGTAGAGCAGTTCTTC	CASSPGVEQFF
NA	few	TRBV6-1	TRBJ1-1	TGTGCCAGCACCTTCGGGGCAGAGAACACTGAAGCTTTCTTT	CASTFGAENTEAFF
NA	NA	TRBV7-9	TRBJ1-1	TGTGCCAGCAGCTCTGCCGGAGGAATATGGGGGACTGAAGCTTTCTTT	CASSSAGGIWGTEAFF
NA	NA	TRBV7-2	TRBJ2-3	TGTGCCAGCAGCTTAGTCCCGAGCACAGATACGCAGTATTTT	CASSLVPSTDTQYF
NA	few	TRBV28	TRBJ2-5	TGTGCCAGCAGTTCAAGACAGAGACCAGATCAAGAGACCCAGTACTTC	CASSSRQRPDQETQYF
NA	many	TRBV7-8	TRBJ2-2	TGTGCCAGCAGCTTAGATGCGGGGGAGCTGTTTTTT	CASSLDAGELFF
NA	many	TRBV19	TRBJ2-3	TGTGCCAGTAGCTCAAGGGCGGACGTCCGCACAGATACGCAGTATTTT	CASSSRADVRTDTQYF
TRBD2	NA	TRBV7-9	TRBJ2-3	TGTGCCAGCAGCTCAGTCGGCGGGGGGCCTGACACAGATACGCAGTATTTT	CASSSVGGGPDTDTQYF
NA	NA	TRBV7-7	TRBJ2-1	TGTGCTAGCAGCTTAAGGGAGGATGGGTACTCCTACAATGAGCAGTTCTTC	CASSLREDGYSYNEQFF
NA	NA	TRBV11-2	TRBJ1-1	TGTGCCAGCAGCAAGGGAGAGAACACTGAAGCTTTCTTT	CASSKGENTEAFF
TRBD1	NA	TRBV4-1	TRBJ2-5	TGCGCCAGCAGCCAAGACCCCGGGACAGTTAAAGAGACCCAGTACTTC	CASSQDPGTVKETQYF
NA	many	TRBV24-1	TRBJ2-5	TGTGCCACCAGTGATTTGACTGGGGGAGTCGAAGAGACCCAGTACTTC	CATSDLTGGVEETQYF
NA	NA	TRBV3-1	TRBJ2-1	TGTGCCAGCAGCCAGTTCGGGTACAATGAGCAGTTCTTC	CASSQFGYNEQFF
TRBD1	many	TRBV12-3/TRBV12-4	TRBJ2-1	TGTGCCAGCAGTTCAACAGGGGTCAATGAGCAGTTCTTC	CASSSTGVNEQFF
NA	few	TRBV27	TRBJ2-6	TGTGCCAGCAGTACCCATCTGATCACACAGAGCTCTGGGGCCAACGTCCTGACTTTC	CASSTHLITQSSGANVLTF
NA	many	TRBV28	TRBJ1-5	TGTGCCAGCACCCTGGAGGGTTATAGCAATCAGCCCCAGCATTTT	CASTLEGYSNQPQHF
NA	NA	TRBV15	TRBJ1-2	TGTGCCACCAGTTTACAGGGAGCAGAATTCGCCTATGGCTACACCTTC	CATSLQGAEFAYGYTF
NA	NA	TRBV28	TRBJ1-5	TGTGCCAGCAGACCTACCCACAGGTGGAGGGATCAGCCCCAGCATTTT	CASRPTHRWRDQPQHF
NA	NA	TRBV6-2/TRBV6-3	TRBJ2-1	TGTGCCAGCAGTTACGGGTCGGCGGCTTACAATGAGCAGTTCTTC	CASSYGSAAYNEQFF
NA	NA	TRBV12-3/TRBV12-4	TRBJ2-1	TGTGCCAGCAGCCAGCAACTGGGGACGAGCTCCTACAATGAGCAGTTCTTC	CASSQQLGTSSYNEQFF
NA	once	TRBV5-8	TRBJ2-1	TGTGCCAGCAGCTTGACTAGCAATGAGCAGTTCTTC	CASSLTSNEQFF
NA	NA	TRBV12-3/TRBV12-4	TRBJ1-5	TGTGCCAGCAGTTTAGGGTACTGCTCGTGGCAGCCCCAGCATTTT	CASSLGYCSWQPQHF
TRBD2	NA	TRBV7-8	TRBJ2-1	TGTGCCAGCAGCTCAATCCAGGTTTTAGCGGGAGTAGAGCAGTTCTTC	CASSSIQVLAGVEQFF
NA	NA	TRBV4-1	TRBJ2-5	TGCGCCAGCAGCCTGGGACCGCTCCGGGCCCAGTACTTC	CASSLGPLRAQYF
NA	NA	TRBV5-1	TRBJ2-7	TGCGCCAGCAGCCGCGACAGATACCTCAGACCCTACGAGCAGTACTTC	CASSRDRYLRPYEQYF
NA	NA	TRBV12-3/TRBV12-4	TRBJ1-1	TGTGCCAGCAGTCGGGACCCTAGGTGGTCGTGGGAAGCTTTCTTT	CASSRDPRWSWEAFF
NA	NA	TRBV18	TRBJ2-7	TGTGCCAGCTCACCCCGAGGGGACTTCCCCTACGAGCAGTACTTC	CASSPRGDFPYEQYF
NA	NA	TRBV6-2/TRBV6-3	TRBJ2-1	TGTGCCAGCAGTTACCCGGGACCTCCGTATTTTGGCAATGAGCAGTTCTTC	CASSYPGPPYFGNEQFF
NA	many	TRBV9	TRBJ2-7	TGTGCCAGCAGCCCTACTATAGGTGCCCACGAGCAGTACTTC	CASSPTIGAHEQYF